Listed below are T cell receptor beta chains from one sample, sequenced in a study of human T cells and chemical hapten exposure. Via MiXCR, TCRdb re-called the RACE reads, giving one row per CDR3 protein. The sample has nearly 85,000 distinct CDR3 sequences, 9.5% to 13% seen once. Sequences were derived from whole blood, sampled in connection with sensitization to the hapten diphenylcyclopropenone (DPC). Receptor source: a man between 18 and 35 years old with alopecia areata. Some clones in this sample may be carry-over from other donors' samples. CDR3s include the opening cysteine and the closing phenylalanine or tryptophan. A D gene is named only where the DNA matches it firmly. A row's size may be missing; if present it is once, few, many or a size class.

TRBV20-1,11,TRBJ2-1,many,NA,CSARGSNEQFF,TGCAGTGCTAGGGGTAGCAATGAGCAGTTCTTC
TRBV20-1,14,TRBJ1-1,NA,NA,CSARVPGMNTEAFF,TGCAGTGCTAGAGTACCGGGGATGAACACTGAAGCTTTCTTT
TRBV12-3/TRBV12-4,14,TRBJ1-1,few,NA,CASSLVLRNTEAFF,TGTGCCAGCAGTTTAGTCTTGCGGAACACTGAAGCTTTCTTT
TRBV19,16,TRBJ1-6,few,TRBD1,CASSRSQGVQGSPLHF,TGTGCCAGTAGCCGATCACAGGGGGTACAAGGATCACCCCTCCACTTT
TRBV3-1,16,TRBJ1-3,many,NA,CASSLRRGRKRNTIYF,TGTGCCAGCAGCCTTAGACGGGGCAGAAAACGAAACACCATATATTTT
TRBV2,13,TRBJ1-1,many,TRBD1,CASRGQGDTEAFF,TGTGCCAGCAGAGGACAGGGAGACACTGAAGCTTTCTTT
TRBV6-2/TRBV6-3,15,TRBJ2-1,many,NA,CASSYSAGAPREQFF,TGTGCCAGCAGTTACTCCGCGGGGGCCCCCAGGGAGCAGTTCTTC
TRBV27,11,TRBJ1-1,many,NA,CASSSNTEAFF,TGTGCCAGCAGTTCGAACACTGAAGCTTTCTTT
TRBV11-2,13,TRBJ2-7,few,NA,CASSLGHGEKQYF,TGTGCCAGCAGCTTAGGCCACGGGGAGAAGCAGTACTTC
TRBV7-3,14,TRBJ2-2,few,TRBD2,CASSWGLAVGELFF,TGTGCCAGCAGCTGGGGACTAGCGGTCGGGGAGCTGTTTTTT
TRBV9,12,TRBJ1-6,NA,NA,CASSGRNSPLHF,TGTGCCAGTTCCGGGAGAAATTCACCCCTCCACTTT
TRBV4-2,15,TRBJ2-7,NA,TRBD2,CASSQEGLATYEQYF,TGTGCCAGCAGCCAAGAGGGACTAGCAACCTACGAGCAGTACTTC
TRBV20-1,15,TRBJ2-3,few,NA,CSARDPERFQDTQYF,TGCAGTGCTAGAGACCCGGAACGATTCCAAGATACGCAGTATTTT
TRBV5-5,14,TRBJ1-6,NA,TRBD1,CASKDRGFYSPLHF,TGTGCCAGCAAAGACAGGGGGTTTTATTCACCCCTCCACTTT
TRBV28,13,TRBJ1-1,few,NA,CASSLRRVGEAFF,TGTGCCAGCAGTTTACGACGGGTCGGTGAAGCTTTCTTT
TRBV20-1,12,TRBJ2-4,few,NA,CSATPDRNIQYF,TGCAGTGCGACCCCAGACAGAAACATTCAGTACTTC
TRBV4-1,15,TRBJ1-5,many,NA,CASSSMERSNQPQHF,TGCGCCAGCAGCAGCATGGAAAGGAGCAATCAGCCCCAGCATTTT
TRBV5-6,14,TRBJ2-4,many,NA,CASSWTEAKNIQYF,TGTGCCAGCAGCTGGACGGAAGCCAAAAACATTCAGTACTTC
TRBV20-1,16,TRBJ2-3,few,NA,CSARDPPGGGTDTQYF,TGCAGTGCTAGAGATCCCCCCGGCGGGGGCACAGATACGCAGTATTTT
TRBV7-6,16,TRBJ2-3,few,NA,CASSRVKGPYPHTQYF,TGTGCCAGCAGTCGTGTCAAGGGGCCTTATCCTCATACGCAGTATTTT
TRBV6-2/TRBV6-3,20,TRBJ1-5,many,NA,CASSYSFGRGHPVGDQPQHF,TGTGCCAGCAGTTACTCGTTCGGGCGGGGCCATCCCGTCGGCGATCAGCCCCAGCATTTT
TRBV10-3,13,TRBJ1-1,NA,NA,CATLQGSNTEAFF,TGTGCCACCTTACAGGGTTCGAACACTGAAGCTTTCTTT
TRBV6-2/TRBV6-3,15,TRBJ2-5,NA,TRBD1,CASQDRGRLQETQYF,TGTGCCAGCCAAGACAGGGGGCGCCTACAAGAGACCCAGTACTTC
TRBV9,14,TRBJ2-7,NA,TRBD1,CASSVGTAIYEQYF,TGTGCCAGCAGCGTCGGGACAGCCATCTACGAGCAGTACTTC
TRBV20-1,16,TRBJ2-5,NA,TRBD2,CSARELAGPSRETQYF,TGCAGTGCTAGAGAACTAGCGGGACCCTCCCGGGAGACCCAGTACTTC
TRBV7-9,14,TRBJ1-6,NA,NA,CASSIDRWNSPLHF,TGTGCCAGCAGCATAGACAGGTGGAATTCACCCCTCCACTTT
TRBV7-2,17,TRBJ1-5,NA,NA,CASSLVGSIRGNQPQHF,TGTGCCAGCAGCTTAGTGGGGTCGATCCGCGGCAATCAGCCCCAGCATTTT
TRBV14,14,TRBJ2-2,NA,NA,CASSLMRVAGELFF,TGTGCCAGCAGCCTTATGCGTGTCGCCGGGGAGCTGTTTTTT
TRBV20-1,15,TRBJ2-1,few,NA,CSARDPRRGYNEQFF,TGCAGTGCTAGAGATCCCAGGAGGGGCTACAATGAGCAGTTCTTC
TRBV7-9,15,TRBJ1-6,few,TRBD1,CASSQGTGPAAPLHF,TGTGCCAGCAGCCAAGGGACAGGCCCGGCGGCACCCCTCCACTTT
TRBV6-2/TRBV6-3,14,TRBJ2-1,many,TRBD1,CASSQIRQGWEKFF,TGTGCCAGCAGTCAAATCAGACAGGGTTGGGAAAAGTTCTTC
TRBV7-3,13,TRBJ2-3,NA,NA,CASSFGGSDTQYF,TGTGCCAGCAGCTTTGGGGGATCGGATACGCAGTATTTT
TRBV14,16,TRBJ1-1,few,NA,CASSQIPGLSNTEAFF,TGTGCCAGCAGCCAAATACCGGGACTCTCGAACACTGAAGCTTTCTTT
TRBV4-1,17,TRBJ1-5,NA,NA,CASSHIQGTLGNQPQHF,TGCGCCAGCAGCCATATACAGGGTACTTTGGGCAATCAGCCCCAGCATTTT
TRBV4-2,16,TRBJ2-1,few,TRBD2,CASSQASSGGANEQFF,TGTGCCAGCAGCCAAGCGTCTAGCGGGGGGGCCAATGAGCAGTTCTTC
TRBV9,13,TRBJ1-1,NA,NA,CASSRAGDTEAFF,TGTGCCAGCAGCCGCGCAGGGGACACTGAAGCTTTCTTT
TRBV28,12,TRBJ1-5,NA,NA,CASRGWFQPQHF,TGTGCCAGCAGGGGCTGGTTTCAGCCCCAGCATTTT
TRBV7-2,14,TRBJ2-3,many,NA,CASSLDSYTDTQYF,TGTGCCAGCAGCTTAGACAGTTACACAGATACGCAGTATTTT
TRBV7-9,14,TRBJ2-1,few,NA,CASSLDGGDNEQFF,TGTGCCAGCAGCTTAGACGGAGGAGACAATGAGCAGTTCTTC
TRBV7-9,16,TRBJ2-2,few,NA,CASSRMRGTNTGELFF,TGTGCCAGCAGCCGCATGAGGGGTACGAACACCGGGGAGCTGTTTTTT
TRBV7-9,15,TRBJ1-2,NA,NA,CASSLIPITAYGYTF,TGTGCCAGCAGCTTAATCCCGATCACCGCATATGGCTACACCTTC
TRBV29-1,13,TRBJ2-5,many,TRBD2,CSVPGGDEETQYF,TGCAGCGTTCCCGGGGGGGACGAAGAGACCCAGTACTTC
TRBV7-6,16,TRBJ2-2,NA,TRBD1,CASSQTGGAIAGELFF,TGTGCCAGCAGCCAAACAGGGGGCGCAATAGCCGGGGAGCTGTTTTTT
TRBV7-9,14,TRBJ2-1,many,TRBD2,CAIAGTSGYNEQFF,TGTGCCATCGCCGGGACTAGCGGATACAATGAGCAGTTCTTC
TRBV18,13,TRBJ1-2,many,NA,CASSQTGRDGYTF,TGTGCCAGCTCTCAGACCGGCCGTGATGGCTACACCTTC
TRBV7-3,14,TRBJ1-1,many,NA,CASSPMGRNTEAFF,TGTGCCAGCAGCCCCATGGGGCGGAACACTGAAGCTTTCTTT
TRBV4-3,15,TRBJ1-1,many,TRBD1,CASSQDPTGRAEAFF,TGCGCCAGCAGCCAAGATCCGACAGGGAGGGCTGAAGCTTTCTTT
TRBV29-1,11,TRBJ2-1,many,NA,CSMGRATEQFF,TGCAGCATGGGACGTGCTACTGAGCAGTTCTTC
TRBV7-3,15,TRBJ2-3,NA,NA,CASSLNLRSADTQYF,TGTGCCAGCAGCTTAAATCTTCGGTCCGCAGATACGCAGTATTTT
TRBV5-1,14,TRBJ2-7,few,NA,CASTPGGDTYEQYF,TGCGCCAGCACCCCAGGCGGGGACACCTACGAGCAGTACTTC
TRBV7-2,16,TRBJ2-7,NA,NA,CASSPRQTMPVYEQYF,TGTGCCAGCAGCCCTCGACAAACCATGCCGGTCTACGAGCAGTACTTC
TRBV18,14,TRBJ2-2,NA,TRBD1,CASSLQGATGELFF,TGTGCCAGCTCATTGCAGGGGGCGACCGGGGAGCTGTTTTTT
TRBV9,13,TRBJ2-2,NA,NA,CASSKGTTGELFF,TGTGCCAGCAGCAAGGGCACCACCGGGGAGCTGTTTTTT
TRBV7-3,15,TRBJ2-3,few,TRBD1,CASSSTGGGTDTQYF,TGTGCCAGCAGCTCGACAGGGGGCGGGACAGATACGCAGTATTTT
TRBV6-2/TRBV6-3,11,TRBJ1-2,many,NA,CASSSPDGYTF,TGTGCCAGCAGTTCTCCAGATGGCTACACCTTC
TRBV7-2,11,TRBJ2-7,NA,NA,CASSLWNEQYF,TGTGCCAGCAGCTTATGGAACGAGCAGTACTTC
TRBV20-1,12,TRBJ1-1,NA,NA,CSASPVNTEAFF,TGCAGTGCTAGTCCGGTGAACACTGAAGCTTTCTTT
TRBV12-3/TRBV12-4,15,TRBJ2-3,NA,NA,CASSFAAVSTDTQYF,TGTGCCAGCAGTTTTGCGGCCGTAAGCACAGATACGCAGTATTTT
TRBV2,12,TRBJ1-6,NA,NA,CASAEDNSPLHF,TGTGCCAGCGCCGAGGATAATTCACCCCTCCACTTT
TRBV7-9,14,TRBJ1-1,NA,NA,CASSVGTMITEAFF,TGTGCCAGCAGCGTAGGGACTATGATAACTGAAGCTTTCTTT